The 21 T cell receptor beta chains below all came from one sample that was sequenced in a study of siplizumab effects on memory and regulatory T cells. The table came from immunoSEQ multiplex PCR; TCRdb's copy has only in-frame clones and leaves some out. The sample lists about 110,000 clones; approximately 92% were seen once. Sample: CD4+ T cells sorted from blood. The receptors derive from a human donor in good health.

This CDR3 is CASSLIPMNTEAFF. CDR3 in DNA: TGTGCCAGCAGCTTAATACCGATGAACACTGAAGCTTTCTTT. The rearrangement joins TRBV11-2 to TRBJ1-1; no firm D call. This CDR3 has 14 amino acids. The V gene lost 2 bases and the J gene lost 0 bases, with 7 bases spanning the gap. CDR1 is SGHAT, CDR2 FQNNGV, per germline.

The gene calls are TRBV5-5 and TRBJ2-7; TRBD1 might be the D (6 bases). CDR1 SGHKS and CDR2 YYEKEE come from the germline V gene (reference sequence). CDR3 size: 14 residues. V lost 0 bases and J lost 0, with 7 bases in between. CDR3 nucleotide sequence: TGTGCCAGCAGCTTGGGGACAGACTCCTACGAGCAGTACTTC. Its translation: CASSLGTDSYEQYF.

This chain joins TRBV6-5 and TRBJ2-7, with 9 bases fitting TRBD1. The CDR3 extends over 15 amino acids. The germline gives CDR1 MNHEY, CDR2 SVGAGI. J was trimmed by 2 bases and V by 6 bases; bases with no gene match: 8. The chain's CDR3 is CASSATGTGTYEQYF. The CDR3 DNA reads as TGTGCCAGCAGCGCCACCGGGACAGGGACCTACGAGCAGTACTTC.

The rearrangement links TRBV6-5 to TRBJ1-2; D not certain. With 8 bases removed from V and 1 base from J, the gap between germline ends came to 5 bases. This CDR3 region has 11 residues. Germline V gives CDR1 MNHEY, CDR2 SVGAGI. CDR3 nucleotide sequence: TGTGCCAGCGTTGATAACTATGGCTACACCTTC. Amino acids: CASVDNYGYTF.

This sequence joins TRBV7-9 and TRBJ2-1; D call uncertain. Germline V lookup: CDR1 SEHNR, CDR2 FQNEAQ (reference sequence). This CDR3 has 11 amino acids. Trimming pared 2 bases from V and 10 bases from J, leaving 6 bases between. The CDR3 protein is CASSLTLEQFF. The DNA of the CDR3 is TGTGCCAGCAGCTTAACCCTAGAGCAGTTCTTC.

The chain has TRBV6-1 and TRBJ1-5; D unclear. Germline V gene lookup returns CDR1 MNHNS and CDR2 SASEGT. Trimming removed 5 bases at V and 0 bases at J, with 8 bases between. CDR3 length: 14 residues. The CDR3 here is CASSRADSNQPQHF. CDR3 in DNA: TGTGCCAGCAGTCGTGCGGATAGCAATCAGCCCCAGCATTTT.

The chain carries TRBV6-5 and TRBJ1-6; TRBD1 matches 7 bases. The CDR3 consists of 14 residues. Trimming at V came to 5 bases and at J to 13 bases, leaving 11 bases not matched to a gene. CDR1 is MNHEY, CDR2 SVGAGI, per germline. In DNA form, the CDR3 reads TGTGCCAGCAGTAGAGGGGACAGTCAAAACCCCCTCCACTTT. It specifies CASSRGDSQNPLHF.

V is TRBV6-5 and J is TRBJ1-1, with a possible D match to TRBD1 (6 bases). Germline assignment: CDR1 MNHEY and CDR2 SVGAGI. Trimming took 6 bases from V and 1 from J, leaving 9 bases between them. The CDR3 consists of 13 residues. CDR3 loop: CASSLDRNTEAFF. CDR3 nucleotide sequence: TGTGCCAGCAGCCTGGACAGGAACACTGAAGCTTTCTTT.

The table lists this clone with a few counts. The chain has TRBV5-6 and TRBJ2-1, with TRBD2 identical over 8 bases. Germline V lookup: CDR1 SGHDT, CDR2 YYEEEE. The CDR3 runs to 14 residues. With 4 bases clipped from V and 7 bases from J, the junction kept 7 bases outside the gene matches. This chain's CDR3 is CASSPTGGGNEQFF. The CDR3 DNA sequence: TGTGCCAGCAGCCCCACAGGCGGGGGGAATGAGCAGTTCTTC.

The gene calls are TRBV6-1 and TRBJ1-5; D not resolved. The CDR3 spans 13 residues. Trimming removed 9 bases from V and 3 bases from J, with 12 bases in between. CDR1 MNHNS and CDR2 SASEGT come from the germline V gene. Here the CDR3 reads CASSQANNQPQHF. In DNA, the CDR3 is TGTGCCAGTTCACAAGCGAACAATCAGCCCCAGCATTTT.

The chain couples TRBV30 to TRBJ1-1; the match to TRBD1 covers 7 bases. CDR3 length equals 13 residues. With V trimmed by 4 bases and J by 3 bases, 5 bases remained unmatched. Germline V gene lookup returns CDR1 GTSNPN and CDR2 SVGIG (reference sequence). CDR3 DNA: TGTGCCTGGAAAGACAGGGTAGACACTGAAGCTTTCTTT. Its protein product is CAWKDRVDTEAFF.

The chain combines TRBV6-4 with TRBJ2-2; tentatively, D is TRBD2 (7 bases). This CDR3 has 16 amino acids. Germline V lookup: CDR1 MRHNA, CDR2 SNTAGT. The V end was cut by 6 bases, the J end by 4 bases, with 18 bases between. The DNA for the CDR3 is TGTGCCAGCAGCGAGGGGGGACTAAGTCGCACCGGGGAGCTGTTTTTT. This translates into CASSEGGLSRTGELFF.

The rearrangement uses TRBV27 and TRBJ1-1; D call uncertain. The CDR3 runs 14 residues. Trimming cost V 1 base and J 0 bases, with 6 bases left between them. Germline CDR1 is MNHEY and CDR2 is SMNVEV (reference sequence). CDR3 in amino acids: CASSLLSMNTEAFF. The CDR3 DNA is TGTGCCAGCAGTTTATTGAGCATGAACACTGAAGCTTTCTTT.

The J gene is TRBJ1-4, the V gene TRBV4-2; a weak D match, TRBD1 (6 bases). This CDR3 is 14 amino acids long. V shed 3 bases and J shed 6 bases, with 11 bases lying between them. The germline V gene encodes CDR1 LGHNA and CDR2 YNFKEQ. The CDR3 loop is CASSQGARDEKLFF. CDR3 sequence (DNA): TGTGCCAGCAGCCAGGGGGCGCGTGATGAAAAACTGTTTTTT.

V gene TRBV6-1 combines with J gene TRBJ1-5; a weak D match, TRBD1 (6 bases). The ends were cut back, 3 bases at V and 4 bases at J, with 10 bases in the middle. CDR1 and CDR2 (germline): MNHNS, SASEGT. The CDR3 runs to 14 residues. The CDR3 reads CASSDRGRNQPQHF. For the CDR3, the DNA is TGTGCCAGCAGTGACAGGGGTAGAAATCAGCCCCAGCATTTT.

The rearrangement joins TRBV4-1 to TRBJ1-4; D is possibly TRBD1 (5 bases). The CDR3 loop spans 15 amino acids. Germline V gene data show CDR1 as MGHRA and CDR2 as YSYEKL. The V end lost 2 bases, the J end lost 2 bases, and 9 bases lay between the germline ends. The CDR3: CASSQLGVTNEKLFF. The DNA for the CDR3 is TGCGCCAGCAGCCAACTGGGGGTGACTAATGAAAAACTGTTTTTT.

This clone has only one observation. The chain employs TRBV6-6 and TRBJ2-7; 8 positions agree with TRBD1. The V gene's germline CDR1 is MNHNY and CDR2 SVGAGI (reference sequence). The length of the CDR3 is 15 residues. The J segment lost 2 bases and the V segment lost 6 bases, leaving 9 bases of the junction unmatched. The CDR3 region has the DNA TGTGCCAGCAGCTACCCCCAGGGGGCCACCTACGAGCAGTACTTC. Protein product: CASSYPQGATYEQYF.

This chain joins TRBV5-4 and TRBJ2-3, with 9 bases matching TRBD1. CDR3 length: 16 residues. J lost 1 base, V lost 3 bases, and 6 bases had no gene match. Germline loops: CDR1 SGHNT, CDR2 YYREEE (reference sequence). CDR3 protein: CASSSLRQGGTDTQYF. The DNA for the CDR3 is TGTGCCAGCAGCTCCCTCAGACAGGGGGGCACAGATACGCAGTATTTT.

The CDR3, as DNA: TGCGCCAGCAGCCAAGGAAACTTAGAGGAGACCCAGTACTTC. Amino acid sequence: CASSQGNLEETQYF. The chain carries TRBV4-1 and TRBJ2-5; D gene uncertain. Germline CDR1 MGHRA, CDR2 YSYEKL. The CDR3 sequence is 14 residues long. The V end lost 1 base, the J end lost 5 bases, and 11 bases lay between the germline ends.

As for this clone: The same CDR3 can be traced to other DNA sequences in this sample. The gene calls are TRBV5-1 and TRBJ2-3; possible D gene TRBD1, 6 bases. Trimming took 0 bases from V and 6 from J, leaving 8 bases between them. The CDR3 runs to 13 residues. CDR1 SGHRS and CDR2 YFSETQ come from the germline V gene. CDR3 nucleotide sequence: TGCGCCAGCAGCTTGGCAGGGGAGGATACGCAGTATTTT. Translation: CASSLAGEDTQYF.

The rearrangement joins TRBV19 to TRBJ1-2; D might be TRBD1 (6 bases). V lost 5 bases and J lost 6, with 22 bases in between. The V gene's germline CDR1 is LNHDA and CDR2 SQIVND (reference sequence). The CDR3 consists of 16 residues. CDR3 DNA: TGTGCCAGTAGTTTTCTGGGGGGGGCCTTTGAGGATGGCTACACCTTC. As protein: CASSFLGGAFEDGYTF.